The rows below give T cell receptor beta chains drawn from one sample of a study of CD8+ T cells in alopecia areata. Clones were read by immunoSEQ multiplex PCR, and TCRdb kept only the in-frame ones, dropping some. The repertoire includes about 160,000 clones, 50% to 65% of them detected once, and approximately 14% sits in the top ten. Sequencing used CD4+ T cells sorted from blood, obtained at week 24, from a patient treated with tofacitinib. The receptors derive from a human donor with alopecia areata. Each CDR3 is given with its conserved first and last residue.

j_call: TRBJ2-1
v_call: TRBV6-1
cdr3_aa: CASSGFPYNEQFF

j_call: TRBJ1-5
v_call: TRBV19
cdr3_aa: CASSTEGNQPQHF

j_call: TRBJ2-1
v_call: TRBV10-3
cdr3_aa: CAIHNDRGPYNEQFF

j_call: TRBJ1-2
v_call: TRBV30
cdr3_aa: CAWGRTRSNYGYTF

j_call: TRBJ2-7
v_call: TRBV7-2
cdr3_aa: CASSSDAYEQYF

j_call: TRBJ2-7
v_call: TRBV6-1
cdr3_aa: CASNSPPGPYEQYF

j_call: TRBJ2-5
v_call: TRBV15
cdr3_aa: CATSPPTGTETQYF

j_call: TRBJ2-1
v_call: TRBV18
cdr3_aa: CASSPGGQGSYNEQFF

j_call: TRBJ2-1
v_call: TRBV19
cdr3_aa: CASSPTLAAAYNEQFF

j_call: TRBJ1-2
v_call: TRBV6-6
cdr3_aa: CASSSGQGARGYTF

j_call: TRBJ1-1
v_call: TRBV20-1
cdr3_aa: CSATGNTEAFF

j_call: TRBJ2-4
v_call: TRBV21-1
cdr3_aa: CASSTEGAKNIQYF

j_call: TRBJ2-2
v_call: TRBV7-8
cdr3_aa: CASSSAGQVNTGELFF

j_call: TRBJ1-2
v_call: TRBV12-5
cdr3_aa: CASGFDRGGYTF

j_call: TRBJ2-5
v_call: TRBV6-5
cdr3_aa: CASSPRHQETQYF

j_call: TRBJ1-5
v_call: TRBV15
cdr3_aa: CATSLGSNQPQHF

j_call: TRBJ2-7
v_call: TRBV7-9
cdr3_aa: CASSLALGYEQYF

j_call: TRBJ2-1
v_call: TRBV2
cdr3_aa: CASRPLGPEGNEQFF

j_call: TRBJ1-6
v_call: TRBV15
cdr3_aa: CATSIVPYNSPLHF

j_call: TRBJ2-5
v_call: TRBV2
cdr3_aa: CASEPGQETQYF

j_call: TRBJ2-2
v_call: TRBV19
cdr3_aa: CASRGTGGTYTGELFF

j_call: TRBJ1-3
v_call: TRBV27
cdr3_aa: CASSPTGVGNTIYF

j_call: TRBJ2-7
v_call: TRBV29-1
cdr3_aa: CSVGDYRPPYEQYF

j_call: TRBJ1-6
v_call: TRBV9
cdr3_aa: CASSVGDRVNSPLHF

j_call: TRBJ1-4
v_call: TRBV5-1
cdr3_aa: CASSAGPREKLFF

j_call: TRBJ2-7
v_call: TRBV10-3
cdr3_aa: CAISETPGQTLEQYF

j_call: TRBJ2-3
v_call: TRBV29-1
cdr3_aa: CSDAGTSGGISDTQYF

j_call: TRBJ2-7
v_call: TRBV11-2
cdr3_aa: CASGGRAYEQYF

j_call: TRBJ1-4
v_call: TRBV4-1
cdr3_aa: CASSQLTGGAKKLFF

j_call: TRBJ1-2
v_call: TRBV4-1
cdr3_aa: CASSQFGRGTYGYTF

j_call: TRBJ1-2
v_call: TRBV25-1
cdr3_aa: CASSEGRGQYGYTF

j_call: -
v_call: TRBV29-1
cdr3_aa: CSVARGQGAYEQYF

j_call: TRBJ1-1
v_call: TRBV30
cdr3_aa: CAWSVLIENTEAFF

j_call: TRBJ1-5
v_call: TRBV19
cdr3_aa: CASTGIRNQPQHF

j_call: TRBJ1-6
v_call: TRBV4-1
cdr3_aa: CASSHDVDAGTANSPLHF

j_call: TRBJ1-5
v_call: TRBV25-1
cdr3_aa: CASSELASNQPQHF

j_call: TRBJ1-2
v_call: TRBV19
cdr3_aa: CASSIGPTGGYGYTF

j_call: TRBJ2-5
v_call: TRBV7-2
cdr3_aa: CASSPKGAGGKETQYF

j_call: TRBJ2-7
v_call: TRBV30
cdr3_aa: CAYRDGTGAYEQYF

j_call: TRBJ2-7
v_call: TRBV7-3
cdr3_aa: CASSPRQVSYEQYF

j_call: TRBJ1-2
v_call: TRBV5-1
cdr3_aa: CASSLNGGGYTF